The 7 T cell receptor beta chains below come from one sample, sequenced in a study of T cell responses to AZD1222 COVID-19 vaccine. The protocol was immunoSEQ multiplex PCR, while the TCRdb copy is restricted to in-frame clones and leaves out a portion. The table lists 110,000 to 150,000 clones, approximately 93% of them singletons. The source was peripheral blood, collected after recovery from COVID-19. The receptors were sampled from an adult who had recovered from COVID-19.

A single count supports this clone. This chain links TRBV4-1 with TRBJ1-4; no clear D. Trimming took off 1 base at V and 8 bases at J, with 5 bases between the two ends. The CDR3 covers 12 residues. Germline CDR1 MGHRA, CDR2 YSYEKL. CDR3 loop: CASSQVAEKLFF. The CDR3 region has the DNA TGCGCCAGCAGCCAAGTGGCAGAAAAACTGTTTTTT.

Written as DNA, the CDR3 is TGTGCCAGCAGCGCAAAGACTAGCGCGGGACAAGAGACCCAGTACTTC. This encodes CASSAKTSAGQETQYF. The chain recombines TRBV9 with TRBJ2-5, with 8 positions matching TRBD2. The V gene end was trimmed by 3 bases and the J gene end by 2 bases; junction bases not matched to a gene: 9. The CDR3 contains 16 residues. Germline V lookup: CDR1 SGDLS, CDR2 YYNGEE.

The V call is TRBV28, the J call TRBJ2-5; D ambiguous. Trimming stripped 8 bases from V and 3 bases from J, with 19 bases between. The length of the CDR3 is 15 residues. Germline V gene lookup returns CDR1 MDHEN and CDR2 SYDVKM. CDR3 nucleotide sequence: TGTGCCAGCGAGCCGGCCCGTGGCAGAAAAGAGACCCAGTACTTC. It specifies CASEPARGRKETQYF. Filled out from reference TRBV28 and TRBJ2-5, the complete variable domain reads DVKVTQSSRYLVKRTGEKVFLECVQDMDHENMFWYRQDPGLGLRLIYFSYDVKMKEKGDIPEGYSVSREKKERFSLILESASTNQTSMYLCASEPARGRKETQYFGPGTRLLVL.

The gene calls are TRBV29-1 and TRBJ2-3, with 8 bases matching TRBD1. The CDR3 runs to 13 residues. CDR1 is SQVTM and CDR2 is ANQGSEA in the germline V gene. J lost 4 bases, V lost 3 bases, and 3 bases had no gene match. The DNA for the CDR3 is TGCAGCGTTGACGGCAGGGGGCCAGATACGCAGTATTTT. This gives the protein CSVDGRGPDTQYF.

The V gene is TRBV7-2, the J gene TRBJ2-7; TRBD1 matches at 10 bases. The CDR3 runs 13 residues. Losses at the gene ends were 10 bases for V and 4 bases for J; bases not matched to a gene: 7. Germline V lookup: CDR1 SGHTA, CDR2 FQGNSA. CDR3 sequence (DNA): TGTGCCATCCAGACAGGGGGCTGGTACGAGCAGTACTTC. It translates to CAIQTGGWYEQYF.

This chain's CDR3 is CASSVHRYLNTEAFF. CDR3 nucleotide sequence: TGTGCCAGCAGCGTCCACAGGTACCTGAACACTGAAGCTTTCTTT. The chain carries TRBV9 and TRBJ1-1, with D possibly matching TRBD1 (5 bases). There are 15 residues in the CDR3. CDR1 SGDLS and CDR2 YYNGEE come from the germline V gene. V gave up 2 bases and J gave up 0 bases, with 11 bases separating them.

The chain links TRBV7-9 to TRBJ1-1; no clear D gene. The CDR3 has 15 amino acids. Germline V gene data show CDR1 as SEHNR and CDR2 as FQNEAQ (reference sequence). Trimming took off 1 base at V and 4 bases at J, with 13 bases between the two ends. CDR3 loop: CASSLVGQRSTEAFF. The CDR3 DNA is TGTGCCAGCAGCTTAGTCGGCCAGAGGAGCACTGAAGCTTTCTTT.